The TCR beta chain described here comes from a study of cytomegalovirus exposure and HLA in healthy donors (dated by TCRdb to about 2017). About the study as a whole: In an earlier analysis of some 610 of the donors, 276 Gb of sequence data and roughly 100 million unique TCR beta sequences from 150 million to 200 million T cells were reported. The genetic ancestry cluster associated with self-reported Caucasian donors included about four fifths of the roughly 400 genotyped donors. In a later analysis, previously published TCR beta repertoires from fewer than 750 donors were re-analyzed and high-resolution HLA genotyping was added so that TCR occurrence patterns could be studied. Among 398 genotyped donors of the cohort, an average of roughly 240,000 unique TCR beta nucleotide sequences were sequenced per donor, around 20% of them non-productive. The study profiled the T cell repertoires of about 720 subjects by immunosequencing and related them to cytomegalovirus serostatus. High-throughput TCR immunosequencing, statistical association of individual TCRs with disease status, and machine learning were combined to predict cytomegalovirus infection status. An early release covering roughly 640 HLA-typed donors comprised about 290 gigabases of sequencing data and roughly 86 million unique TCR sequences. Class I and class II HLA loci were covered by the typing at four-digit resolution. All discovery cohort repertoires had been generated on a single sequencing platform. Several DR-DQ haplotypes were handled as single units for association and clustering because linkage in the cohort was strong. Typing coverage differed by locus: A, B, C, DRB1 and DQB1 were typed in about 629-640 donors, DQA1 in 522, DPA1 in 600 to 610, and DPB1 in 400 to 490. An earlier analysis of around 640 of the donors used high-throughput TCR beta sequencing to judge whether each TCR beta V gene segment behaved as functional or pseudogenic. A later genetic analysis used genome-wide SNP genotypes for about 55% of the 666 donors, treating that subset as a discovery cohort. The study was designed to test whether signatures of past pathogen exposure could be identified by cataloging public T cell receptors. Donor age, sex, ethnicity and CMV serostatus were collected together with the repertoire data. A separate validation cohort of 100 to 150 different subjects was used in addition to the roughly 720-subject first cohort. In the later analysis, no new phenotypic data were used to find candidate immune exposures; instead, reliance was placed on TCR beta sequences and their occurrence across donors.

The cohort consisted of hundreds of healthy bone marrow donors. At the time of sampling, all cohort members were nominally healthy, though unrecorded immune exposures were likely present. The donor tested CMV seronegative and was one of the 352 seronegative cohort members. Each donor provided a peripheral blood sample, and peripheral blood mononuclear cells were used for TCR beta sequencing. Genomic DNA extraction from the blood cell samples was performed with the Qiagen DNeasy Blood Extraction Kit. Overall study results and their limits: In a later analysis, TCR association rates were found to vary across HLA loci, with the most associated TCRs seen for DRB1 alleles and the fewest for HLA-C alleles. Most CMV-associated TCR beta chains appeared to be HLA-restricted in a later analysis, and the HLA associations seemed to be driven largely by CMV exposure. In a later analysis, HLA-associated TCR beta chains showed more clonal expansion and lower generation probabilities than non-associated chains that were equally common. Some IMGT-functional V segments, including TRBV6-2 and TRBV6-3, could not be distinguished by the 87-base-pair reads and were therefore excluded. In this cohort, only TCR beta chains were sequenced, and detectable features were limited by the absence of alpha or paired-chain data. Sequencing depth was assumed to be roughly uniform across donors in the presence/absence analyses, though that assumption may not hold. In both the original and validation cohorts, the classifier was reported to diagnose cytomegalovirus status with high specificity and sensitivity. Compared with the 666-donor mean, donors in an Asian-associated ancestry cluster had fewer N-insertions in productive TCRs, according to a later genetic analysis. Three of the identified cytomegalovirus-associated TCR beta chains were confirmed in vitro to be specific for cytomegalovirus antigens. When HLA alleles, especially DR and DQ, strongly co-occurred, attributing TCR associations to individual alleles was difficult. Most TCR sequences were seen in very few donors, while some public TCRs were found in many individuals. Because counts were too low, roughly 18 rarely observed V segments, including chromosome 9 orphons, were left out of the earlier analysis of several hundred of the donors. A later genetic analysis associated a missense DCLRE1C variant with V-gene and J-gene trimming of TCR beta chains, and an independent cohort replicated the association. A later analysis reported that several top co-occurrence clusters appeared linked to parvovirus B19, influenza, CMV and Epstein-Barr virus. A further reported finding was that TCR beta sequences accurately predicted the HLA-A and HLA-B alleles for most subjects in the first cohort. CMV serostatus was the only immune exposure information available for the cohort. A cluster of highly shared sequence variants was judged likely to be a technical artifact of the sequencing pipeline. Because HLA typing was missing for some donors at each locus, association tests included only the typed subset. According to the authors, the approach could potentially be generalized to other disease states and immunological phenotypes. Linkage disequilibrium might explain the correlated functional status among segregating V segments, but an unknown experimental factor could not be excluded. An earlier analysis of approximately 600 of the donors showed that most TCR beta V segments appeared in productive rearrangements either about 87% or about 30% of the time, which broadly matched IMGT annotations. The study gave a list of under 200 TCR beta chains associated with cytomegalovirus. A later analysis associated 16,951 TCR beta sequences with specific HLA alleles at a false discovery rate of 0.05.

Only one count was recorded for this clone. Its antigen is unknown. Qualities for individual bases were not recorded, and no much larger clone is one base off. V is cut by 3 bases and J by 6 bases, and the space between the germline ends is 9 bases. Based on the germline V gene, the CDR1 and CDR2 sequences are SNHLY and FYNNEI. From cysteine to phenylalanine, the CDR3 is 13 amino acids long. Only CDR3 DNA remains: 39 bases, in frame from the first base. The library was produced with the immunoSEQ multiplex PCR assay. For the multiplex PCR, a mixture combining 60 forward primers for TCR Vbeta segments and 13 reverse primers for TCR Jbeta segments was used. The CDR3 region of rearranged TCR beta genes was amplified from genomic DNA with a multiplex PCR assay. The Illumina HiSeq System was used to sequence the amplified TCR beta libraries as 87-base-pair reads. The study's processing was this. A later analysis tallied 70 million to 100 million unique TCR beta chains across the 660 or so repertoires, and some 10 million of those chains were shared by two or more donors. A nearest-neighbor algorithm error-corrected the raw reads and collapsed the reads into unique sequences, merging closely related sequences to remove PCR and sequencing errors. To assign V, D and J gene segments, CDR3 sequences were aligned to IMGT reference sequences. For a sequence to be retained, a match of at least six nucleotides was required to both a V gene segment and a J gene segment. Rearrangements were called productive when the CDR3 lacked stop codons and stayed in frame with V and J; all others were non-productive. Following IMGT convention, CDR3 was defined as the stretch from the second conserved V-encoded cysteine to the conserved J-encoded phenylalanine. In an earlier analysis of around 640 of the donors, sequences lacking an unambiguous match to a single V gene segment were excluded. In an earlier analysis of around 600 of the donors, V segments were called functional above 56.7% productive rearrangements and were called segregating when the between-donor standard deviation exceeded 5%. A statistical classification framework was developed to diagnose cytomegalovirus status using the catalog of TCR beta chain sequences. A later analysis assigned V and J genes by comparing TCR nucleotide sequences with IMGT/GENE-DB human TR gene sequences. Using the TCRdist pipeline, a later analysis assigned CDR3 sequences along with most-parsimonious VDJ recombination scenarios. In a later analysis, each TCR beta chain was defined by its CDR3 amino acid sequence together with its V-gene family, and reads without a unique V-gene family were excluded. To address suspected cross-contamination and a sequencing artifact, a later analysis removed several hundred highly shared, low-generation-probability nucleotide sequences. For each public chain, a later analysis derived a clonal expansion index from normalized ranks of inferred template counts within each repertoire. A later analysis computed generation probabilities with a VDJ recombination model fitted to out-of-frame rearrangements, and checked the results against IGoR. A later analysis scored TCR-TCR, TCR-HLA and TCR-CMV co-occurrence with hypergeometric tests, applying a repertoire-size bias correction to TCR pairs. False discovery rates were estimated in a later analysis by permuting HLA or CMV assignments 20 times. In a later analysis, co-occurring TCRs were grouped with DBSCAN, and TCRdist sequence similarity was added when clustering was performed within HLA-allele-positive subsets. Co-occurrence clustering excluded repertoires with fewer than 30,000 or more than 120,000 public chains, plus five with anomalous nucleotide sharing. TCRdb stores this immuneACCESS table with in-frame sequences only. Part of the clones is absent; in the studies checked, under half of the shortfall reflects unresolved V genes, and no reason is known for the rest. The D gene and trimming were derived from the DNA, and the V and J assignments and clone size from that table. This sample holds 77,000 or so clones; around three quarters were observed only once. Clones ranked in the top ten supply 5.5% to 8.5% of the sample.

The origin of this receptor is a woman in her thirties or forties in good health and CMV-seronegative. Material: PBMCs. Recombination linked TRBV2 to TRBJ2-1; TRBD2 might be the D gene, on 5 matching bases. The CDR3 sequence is CASSDEGFNEQFF. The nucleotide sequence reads TGTGCCAGCAGTGACGAGGGTTTCAATGAGCAGTTCTTC. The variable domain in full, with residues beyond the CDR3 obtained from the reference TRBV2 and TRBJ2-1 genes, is EPEVTQTPSHQVTQMGQEVILRCVPISNHLYFYWYRQILGQKVEFLVSFYNNEISEKSEIFDDQFSVERPDGSNFTLKIRSTKLEDSAMYFCASSDEGFNEQFFGPGTRLTVL.